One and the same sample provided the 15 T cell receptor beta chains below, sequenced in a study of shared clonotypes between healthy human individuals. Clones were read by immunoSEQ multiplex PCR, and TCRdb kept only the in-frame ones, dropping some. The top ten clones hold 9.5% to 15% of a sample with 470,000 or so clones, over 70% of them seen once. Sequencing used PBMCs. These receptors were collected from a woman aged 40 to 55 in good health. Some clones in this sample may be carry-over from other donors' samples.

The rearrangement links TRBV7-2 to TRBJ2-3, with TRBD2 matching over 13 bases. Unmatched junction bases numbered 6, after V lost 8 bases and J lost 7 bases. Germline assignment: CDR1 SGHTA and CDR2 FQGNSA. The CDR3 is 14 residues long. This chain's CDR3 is CASRGLAGANTQYF. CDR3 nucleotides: TGTGCCAGCCGTGGACTAGCGGGAGCTAATACGCAGTATTTT. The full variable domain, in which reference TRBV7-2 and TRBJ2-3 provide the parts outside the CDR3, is GAGVSQSPSNKVTEKGKDVELRCDPISGHTALYWYRQSLGQGLEFLIYFQGNSAPDKSGLPSDRFSAERTGGSVSTLTIQRTQQEDSAVYLCASRGLAGANTQYFGPGTRLTVL.

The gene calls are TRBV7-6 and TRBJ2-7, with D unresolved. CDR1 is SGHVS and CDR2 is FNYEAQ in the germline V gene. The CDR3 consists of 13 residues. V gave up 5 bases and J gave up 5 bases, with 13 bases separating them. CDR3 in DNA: TGTGCCAGCAGCCTCCCCCCTGGGGACGAGCAGTACTTC. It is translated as CASSLPPGDEQYF.

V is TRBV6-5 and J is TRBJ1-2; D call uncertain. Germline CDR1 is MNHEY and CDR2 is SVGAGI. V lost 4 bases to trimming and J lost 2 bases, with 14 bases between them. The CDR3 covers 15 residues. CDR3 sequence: CASSSARTANYGYTF. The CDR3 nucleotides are TGTGCCAGCAGTTCTGCTCGGACGGCAAACTATGGCTACACCTTC.

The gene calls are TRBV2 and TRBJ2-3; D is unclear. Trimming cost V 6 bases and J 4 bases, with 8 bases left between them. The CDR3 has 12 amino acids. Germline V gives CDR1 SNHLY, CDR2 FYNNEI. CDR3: CASRERADTQYF. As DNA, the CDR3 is TGTGCCAGCAGAGAGCGAGCAGATACGCAGTATTTT.

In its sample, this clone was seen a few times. The CDR3 spells CASSFHGAGLYYEQYF. CDR3 coding DNA: TGCGCCAGCAGCTTCCATGGGGCAGGTTTATACTACGAGCAGTACTTC. V gene TRBV5-1 combines with J gene TRBJ2-7, with D tentatively TRBD1 (5 bases). Germline assignment: CDR1 SGHRS and CDR2 YFSETQ. CDR3 size: 16 residues. V lost 2 bases, J lost 3 bases, and 18 bases lay in between.

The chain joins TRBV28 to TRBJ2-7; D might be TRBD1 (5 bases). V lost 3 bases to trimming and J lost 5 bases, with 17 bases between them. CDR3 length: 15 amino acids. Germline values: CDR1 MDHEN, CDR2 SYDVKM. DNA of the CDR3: TGTGCCAGCAGTTTTGGGGCTCGATCCCCCCACGAGCAGTACTTC. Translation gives CASSFGARSPHEQYF.

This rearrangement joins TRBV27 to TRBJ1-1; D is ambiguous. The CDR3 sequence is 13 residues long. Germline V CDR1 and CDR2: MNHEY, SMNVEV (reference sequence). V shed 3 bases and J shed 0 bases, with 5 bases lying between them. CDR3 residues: CASSLTVNTEAFF. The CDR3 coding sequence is TGTGCCAGCAGTTTGACGGTGAACACTGAAGCTTTCTTT.

For the CDR3, the DNA is TGTGCCAGTAGTCAACAGGGGGTTCAGCCCCAGCATTTT. Translating it yields CASSQQGVQPQHF. The gene calls are TRBV19 and TRBJ1-5, with 8 bases aligning to TRBD1. CDR3 length: 13 amino acids. J lost 6 bases, V lost 5 bases, and 3 bases had no gene match. Germline assignment: CDR1 LNHDA and CDR2 SQIVND (reference sequence).

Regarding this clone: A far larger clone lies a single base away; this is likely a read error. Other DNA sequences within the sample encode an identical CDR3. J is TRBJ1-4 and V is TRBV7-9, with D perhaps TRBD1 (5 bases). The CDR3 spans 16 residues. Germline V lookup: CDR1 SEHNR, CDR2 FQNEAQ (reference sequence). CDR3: CASSLSRTNGGEKLFF. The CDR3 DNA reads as TGTGCCAGCAGCTTATCCCGGACAAACGGGGGTGAAAAACTATTTTTT.

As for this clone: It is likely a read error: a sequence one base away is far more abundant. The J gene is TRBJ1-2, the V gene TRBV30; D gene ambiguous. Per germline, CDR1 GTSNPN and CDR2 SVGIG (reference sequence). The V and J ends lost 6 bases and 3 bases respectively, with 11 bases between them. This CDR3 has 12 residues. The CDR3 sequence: CACNPGDYGYTF. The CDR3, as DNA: TGTGCCTGTAACCCGGGCGACTATGGCTACACCTTC.

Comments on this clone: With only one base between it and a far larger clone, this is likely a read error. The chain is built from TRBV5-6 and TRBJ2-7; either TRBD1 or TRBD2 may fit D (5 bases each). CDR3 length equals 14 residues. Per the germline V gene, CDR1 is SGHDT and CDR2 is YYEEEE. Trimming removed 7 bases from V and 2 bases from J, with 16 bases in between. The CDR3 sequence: CASRDTQGPYEQYF. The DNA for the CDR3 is TGTGCCAGCCGCGACACTCAGGGACCCTACGAGCAGTACTTC. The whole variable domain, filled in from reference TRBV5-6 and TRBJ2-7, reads DAGVTQSPTHLIKTRGQQVTLRCSPKSGHDTVSWYQQALGQGPQFIFQYYEEEERQRGNFPDRFSGHQFPNYSSELNVNALLLGDSALYLCASRDTQGPYEQYFGPGTRLTVT.

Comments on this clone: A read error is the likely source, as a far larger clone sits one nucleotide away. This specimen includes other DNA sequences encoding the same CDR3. The CDR3 nucleotides read TGTGCCAGCAGCACGGGACAGGGAAGGATCGGCTACACATTC. Amino acids: CASSTGQGRIGYTF. This chain uses TRBV28 with TRBJ1-2, with 9 nucleotides matching TRBD1. The CDR3 sequence is 14 residues long. Germline values: CDR1 MDHEN, CDR2 SYDVKM.

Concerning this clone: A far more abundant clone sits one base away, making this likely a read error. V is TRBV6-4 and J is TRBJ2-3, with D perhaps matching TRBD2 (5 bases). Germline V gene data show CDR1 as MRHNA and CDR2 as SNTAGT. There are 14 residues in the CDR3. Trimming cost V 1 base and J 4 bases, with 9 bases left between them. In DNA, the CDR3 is TGTGCCAGCAGTGACTGGGAGTCCGCAGATACGCAGTATTTT. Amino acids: CASSDWESADTQYF.

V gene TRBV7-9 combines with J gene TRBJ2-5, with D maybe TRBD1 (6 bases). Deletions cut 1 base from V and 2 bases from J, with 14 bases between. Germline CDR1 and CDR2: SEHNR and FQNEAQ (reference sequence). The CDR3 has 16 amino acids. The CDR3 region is CASSLGGQLIQETQYF. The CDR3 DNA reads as TGTGCCAGCAGCTTAGGAGGACAGCTCATTCAAGAGACCCAGTACTTC.

CDR3: CASSGCGGELFF. The CDR3 nucleotides read TGTGCCAGCAGTGGGTGTGGCGGGGAGCTGTTTTTT. The V call is TRBV6-6, the J call TRBJ2-2; unclear D gene. Germline V gives CDR1 MNHNY, CDR2 SVGAGI (reference sequence). The V end lost 5 bases, the J end lost 7 bases, and 8 bases lay between the germline ends. The CDR3 loop spans 12 amino acids.